This section outlines one T cell receptor beta chain sequence together with its context. The record originates from a study of OX40 agonist ivuxolimab in advanced cancers. Study context: In three patients, partial responses were observed, one with hepatocellular carcinoma and two with cutaneous melanoma.

CDR3 length equals 14 residues. Trimming left V 3 bases short and J 3 bases short, with 9 bases between. Germline CDR1 SGHDN, CDR2 FVKESK. Clones were read by immunoSEQ multiplex PCR, and TCRdb kept only the in-frame ones, dropping some. The sample consists of around 90,000 clones, around 86% of them appearing once. The source material was CD4+ or CD8+ T cells sorted from blood, sampled in a trial of the OX40 agonist ivuxolimab. The gene calls are TRBV14 and TRBJ1-3; D is undetermined. This sequence was found in an adult with an advanced solid tumor such as melanoma, head and neck, liver or kidney cancer. CDR3 bases: TGTGCCAGCAGCCAGCAGAGTTTTGGAAACACCATATATTTT. It codes for CASSQQSFGNTIYF.